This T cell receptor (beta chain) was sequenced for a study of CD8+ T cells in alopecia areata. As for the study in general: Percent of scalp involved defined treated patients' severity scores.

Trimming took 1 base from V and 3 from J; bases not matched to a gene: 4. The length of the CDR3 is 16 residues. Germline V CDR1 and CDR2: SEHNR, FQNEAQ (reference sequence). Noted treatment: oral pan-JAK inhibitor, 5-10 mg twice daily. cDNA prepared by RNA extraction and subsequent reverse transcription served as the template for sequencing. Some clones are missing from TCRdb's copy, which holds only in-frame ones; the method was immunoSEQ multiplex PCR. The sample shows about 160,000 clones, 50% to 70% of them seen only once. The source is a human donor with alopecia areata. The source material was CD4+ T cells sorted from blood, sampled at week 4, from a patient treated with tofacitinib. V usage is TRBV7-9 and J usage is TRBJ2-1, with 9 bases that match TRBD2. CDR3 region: CASSLGAGGYYNEQFF. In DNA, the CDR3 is TGTGCCAGCAGCTTAGGAGCGGGGGGCTACTACAATGAGCAGTTCTTC.